These T cell receptor beta chains were read from a single sample in a study of cytomegalovirus exposure and HLA in healthy donors. Assay used: immunoSEQ multiplex PCR; TCRdb lists only in-frame clones, some missing. Among 150,000 to 200,000 clones listed, roughly 74% were seen once. Source material: PBMCs. The source of these receptors is a woman aged 30 to 39 in good health and CMV-seropositive. The CDR3 runs from the conserved cysteine through the conserved F or W. A D gene is named only where the DNA matches it firmly. For some rows the clone size is stated as once, few or many, or as a class when expanded; others skip it.

D: .; V: TRBV5-1; J: TRBJ1-4; length: 12; size: few; CDR3: CASSLEGHYLFF; DNA: TGCGCCAGCAGCTTGGAGGGACACTATCTGTTTTTT
D: TRBD1; V: TRBV28; J: TRBJ1-6; length: 15; size: .; CDR3: CASSQGQGQNSPLHF; DNA: TGTGCCAGCAGCCAAGGACAGGGGCAAAATTCACCCCTCCACTTT
D: .; V: TRBV18; J: TRBJ2-2; length: 11; size: .; CDR3: CASSQLGELFF; DNA: TGTGCCAGCTCACAACTCGGGGAGCTGTTTTTT
D: TRBD1; V: TRBV27; J: TRBJ1-4; length: 14; size: .; CDR3: CASTPGTGDEKLFF; DNA: TGTGCCAGCACCCCCGGGACAGGGGATGAAAAACTGTTTTTT
D: TRBD1; V: TRBV2; J: TRBJ2-7; length: 15; size: .; CDR3: CASSESGQGNHEQYF; DNA: TGTGCCAGCAGTGAATCTGGACAGGGTAACCACGAGCAGTACTTC
D: .; V: TRBV4-1; J: TRBJ2-7; length: 16; size: .; CDR3: CASSPIGQYSSYEQYF; DNA: TGCGCCAGCAGCCCCATTGGACAGTATAGCTCCTACGAGCAGTACTTC
D: TRBD1; V: TRBV7-3; J: TRBJ1-3; length: 17; size: .; CDR3: CASSTRTGTFSGNTIYF; DNA: TGTGCCAGCAGCACCCGGACAGGGACCTTCTCTGGAAACACCATATATTTT
D: .; V: TRBV7-9; J: TRBJ2-1; length: 15; size: .; CDR3: CASSPIRTLYNEQFF; DNA: TGTGCCAGCAGCCCTATCCGTACCTTGTACAATGAGCAGTTCTTC
D: .; V: TRBV6-5; J: TRBJ2-6; length: 16; size: few; CDR3: CASSYKTLSGANVLTF; DNA: TGTGCCAGCAGTTATAAGACTCTCTCTGGGGCCAACGTCCTGACTTTC
D: .; V: TRBV7-9; J: TRBJ2-7; length: 17; size: .; CDR3: CASSLEASGSSPYEQYF; DNA: TGTGCCAGCAGCTTAGAGGCTTCAGGCTCGAGTCCCTACGAGCAGTACTTC
D: .; V: TRBV5-4; J: TRBJ2-1; length: 13; size: few; CDR3: CASSFNSYNEQFF; DNA: TGTGCCAGCAGCTTTAACAGCTACAATGAGCAGTTCTTC